Listed here are 24 T cell receptor beta chains from one sample, sequenced in a study of shared clonotypes between healthy human individuals. Generated by immunoSEQ multiplex PCR, the TCRdb table keeps only in-frame clones and is missing some. In the table there are millions of clones, around nine tenths of which are singletons. Material for sequencing was naive CD4+ T cells sorted from blood. Indicated subset: CD45RA+ positively selected. The origin of the receptors is a man in his late teens or twenties in good health.

The CDR3 region has the DNA TGCGCCAGCAGCTTGGCTCCCCACGGGATGGGGGATACGCAGTATTTT. It codes for CASSLAPHGMGDTQYF. The chain has TRBV5-1 and TRBJ2-3; the D gene is possibly TRBD2 (5 bases). V shed 0 bases and J shed 6 bases, with 17 bases lying between them. This CDR3 spans 16 amino acids. Per germline, CDR1 SGHRS and CDR2 YFSETQ.

This clone was observed once. The chain combines TRBV5-1 with TRBJ1-4; the D gene is possibly TRBD1 (5 bases). The CDR3 has 14 residues. Germline lookup yields CDR1 SGHRS and CDR2 YFSETQ. V shed 4 bases and J shed 7 bases, with 14 bases lying between them. The CDR3 here is CASSQGGPGEKLFF. CDR3 nucleotides: TGCGCCAGCAGCCAGGGAGGGCCCGGTGAAAAACTGTTTTTT.

The rearrangement uses TRBV5-4 and TRBJ2-5; D is possibly TRBD1 or TRBD2 (5 bases each). The CDR3 spans 13 residues. Germline V gene sequence: CDR1 SGHNT, CDR2 YYREEE (reference sequence). V was cut by 3 bases and J by 3 bases, with 9 bases left in between. The CDR3 loop is CASSWGTEETQYF. The CDR3 coding sequence is TGTGCCAGCAGCTGGGGGACGGAAGAGACCCAGTACTTC.

The rearrangement uses TRBV1 and TRBJ2-7; TRBD2, as called in the table, went unchecked against the DNA. TRBV1 is given as a pseudogene. There are 12 residues in the CDR3. CDR3 protein: CTSPLAGDEQYF. The CDR3 DNA follows: TGCACCAGTCCACTTGCGGGCGACGAGCAGTACTTC.

CDR3 sequence: CASSFLRSDYEQYF. The CDR3 DNA reads as TGTGCCAGCAGCTTTCTCAGGAGCGACTACGAGCAGTACTTC. The rearrangement uses TRBV5-6 and TRBJ2-7; no firm D call. The germline V and J ends were trimmed by 2 bases and 3 bases, with 12 bases remaining between them. The CDR3 has 14 amino acids. CDR1 is SGHDT and CDR2 is YYEEEE in the germline V gene.

This rearrangement joins TRBV18 to TRBJ2-3; a possible D gene is TRBD1 (6 bases). The CDR3 covers 16 residues. Trimming stripped 5 bases from V and 2 bases from J, with 17 bases between. The germline gives CDR1 KGHSH, CDR2 LQKENI. The CDR3 reads CASSAGTKGNTDTQYF. Written as DNA, the CDR3 is TGTGCCAGCTCAGCCGGGACAAAGGGCAACACAGATACGCAGTATTTT.

The V gene is TRBV6-1, the J gene TRBJ2-7; weak D call: TRBD2 (5 bases). The V end lost 8 bases, the J end lost 3 bases, and 14 bases lay between the germline ends. Germline CDR1 MNHNS, CDR2 SASEGT. The CDR3 extends over 13 amino acids. CDR3: CASSRGRFYEQYF. The CDR3 coding sequence is TGTGCCAGCTCCCGGGGTCGGTTCTACGAGCAGTACTTC.

This clone has just one count. This sequence joins TRBV13 and TRBJ2-1; 9 nucleotides line up with TRBD1. The J segment lost 4 bases and the V segment lost 2 bases, leaving 9 bases of the junction unmatched. Germline lookup yields CDR1 PRHDT and CDR2 FYEKMQ (reference sequence). The CDR3 length is 17 residues. The CDR3 nucleotides are TGTGCCAGCAGCTTACGTCGGTTTGACAGGGGGTACAATGAGCAGTTCTTC. This encodes CASSLRRFDRGYNEQFF. The variable domain in full, completed from reference TRBV13 and TRBJ2-1, reads AAGVIQSPRHLIKEKRETATLKCYPIPRHDTVYWYQQGPGQDPQFLISFYEKMQSDKGSIPDRFSAQQFSDYHSELNMSSLELGDSALYFCASSLRRFDRGYNEQFFGPGTRLTVL.

This sequence joins TRBV6-6 and TRBJ2-7, with TRBD1 identical over 11 bases. This CDR3 is 14 amino acids long. The germline V gene has CDR1 MNHNY and CDR2 SVGAGI (reference sequence). The J segment lost 2 bases and the V segment lost 8 bases, leaving 5 bases of the junction unmatched. This CDR3 reads CASRLGQGAYEQYF. In DNA, the CDR3 is TGTGCCAGCCGCCTGGGACAGGGGGCCTACGAGCAGTACTTC.

The rearrangement joins TRBV5-4 to TRBJ2-5; 7 bases are a match to TRBD1. Germline loops: CDR1 SGHNT, CDR2 YYREEE (reference sequence). Trimming removed 0 bases from V and 5 bases from J; junction bases left unmatched: 13. CDR3 length: 17 amino acids. CDR3 residues: CASSLDGLRGRGETQYF. CDR3 DNA: TGTGCCAGCAGCTTGGACGGTTTGAGGGGGCGCGGGGAGACCCAGTACTTC.

The chain joins TRBV28 to TRBJ1-2; the match to TRBD1 covers 8 bases. V shed 6 bases, J shed 6 bases, and the junction held 6 bases outside the gene matches. The CDR3 contains 13 residues. The germline gives CDR1 MDHEN, CDR2 SYDVKM. Here the CDR3 DNA reads TGTGCCAGCAGACTACAGGGGGGGAATGGCTACACCTTC. Amino acid sequence: CASRLQGGNGYTF.

This sequence joins TRBV5-1 and TRBJ2-7; 8 bases match TRBD1. V dropped 3 bases and J dropped 2; count of bases not matched to a gene: 4. CDR3 length: 14 amino acids. CDR1 and CDR2 (germline): SGHRS, YFSETQ. The CDR3 loop is CASSSGGPTYEQYF. The CDR3 region has the DNA TGCGCCAGCAGCTCAGGGGGCCCTACCTACGAGCAGTACTTC.

As to this clone: This sample includes further DNA sequences coding for the same CDR3. The V and J genes are TRBV2 and TRBJ2-5; D ambiguous. The CDR3 extends over 11 amino acids. The germline V gene has CDR1 SNHLY and CDR2 FYNNEI. V was trimmed by 7 bases and J by 2 bases, leaving 5 bases between them. The CDR3 sequence is CASKIQETQYF. The CDR3 region has the DNA TGTGCCAGCAAAATTCAAGAGACCCAGTACTTC.

V and J are TRBV6-5 and TRBJ1-2, with D hard to call. CDR1 and CDR2 (germline): MNHEY, SVGAGI. The V end lost 4 bases, the J end lost 4 bases, and 13 bases lay between the germline ends. The CDR3 runs to 14 residues. CDR3 sequence reads: CASSSTWNPYGYTF. CDR3 DNA: TGTGCCAGCAGTTCCACTTGGAATCCCTATGGCTACACCTTC.

The rearrangement uses TRBV6-1 and TRBJ2-1; 9 bases are a match to TRBD1. V was clipped by 4 bases and J by 7 bases; unmatched bases: 11. Germline CDR1 and CDR2: MNHNS and SASEGT. This CDR3 comprises 16 residues. The CDR3 DNA follows: TGTGCCAGCAGTGTCTATGCCGGGACAGGGTCAAATGAGCAGTTCTTC. Amino acids: CASSVYAGTGSNEQFF.

The J gene is TRBJ2-1, the V gene TRBV7-9; D is possibly TRBD2 (5 bases). Trimming took off 2 bases at V and 5 bases at J, with 13 bases between the two ends. In germline, CDR1 is SEHNR, CDR2 FQNEAQ (reference sequence). The CDR3 is made up of 15 amino acids. DNA of the CDR3: TGTGCCAGCAGCTTATCCCGCCTAGCCCACAATGAGCAGTTCTTC. Its protein is CASSLSRLAHNEQFF.

The rearrangement joins TRBV27 to TRBJ1-1, with D hard to call. V lost 2 bases, J lost 9 bases, and 19 bases lay in between. The germline V gene encodes CDR1 MNHEY and CDR2 SMNVEV (reference sequence). CDR3 size: 15 residues. The CDR3 protein is CASSLGPRPEVKAFF. In nucleotides, the CDR3 is TGTGCCAGCAGTTTAGGACCCCGCCCCGAGGTTAAAGCTTTCTTT.

The chain links TRBV6-1 to TRBJ1-5; D unresolved. Trimming stripped 6 bases from V and 7 bases from J, with 13 bases between. This CDR3 is built from 13 residues. Germline-derived CDR1 and CDR2 are MNHNS and SASEGT. CDR3 bases: TGTGCCAGCAGCTTACATGGAACCCAGCCCCAGCATTTT. It yields the protein CASSLHGTQPQHF.

The J gene is TRBJ2-1, the V gene TRBV11-3; D is unclear. The CDR3 is 12 residues long. Between the trimmed V and J ends, which lost 3 bases and 5 bases, there was a span of 5 bases. The V gene's germline CDR1 is SGHNT and CDR2 YENEEA. Here the CDR3 reads CASSFSDNEQFF. The CDR3 DNA follows: TGTGCCAGCAGCTTCAGCGACAATGAGCAGTTCTTC.

The rearrangement uses TRBV5-1 and TRBJ1-4, with D hard to call. V was pared by 4 bases and J by 7 bases, with 11 bases between. This CDR3 comprises 13 residues. Germline V gives CDR1 SGHRS, CDR2 YFSETQ. CDR3 bases: TGCGCCAGCAGCCTGGGGTCGTTTGAAAAACTGTTTTTT. This sequence encodes CASSLGSFEKLFF.

The genes are TRBV6-6 and TRBJ1-2; 7 nucleotides line up with TRBD1. V shed 2 bases and J 5 bases; nucleotides not matched to a gene: 2. CDR3 size: 13 residues. Germline values: CDR1 MNHNY, CDR2 SVGAGI (reference sequence). The CDR3: CASSYGTVYGYTF. CDR3 coding DNA: TGTGCCAGCAGTTACGGGACAGTGTATGGCTACACCTTC.

The rearrangement joins TRBV7-3 to TRBJ1-2; the match to TRBD1 covers 10 bases. V gave up 2 bases and J gave up 8 bases; unmatched junction bases: 8. The CDR3 totals 15 residues. Germline values: CDR1 SGHTA, CDR2 FQGTGA. CDR3 coding DNA: TGTGCCAGCAGCTTAGACCTGGGACAGGGGATCGGCTACACCTTC. It encodes CASSLDLGQGIGYTF.

This clone appeared once. This rearrangement joins TRBV10-3 to TRBJ2-3; D may match TRBD1 or TRBD2 (5 bases each). Germline V lookup: CDR1 ENHRY, CDR2 SYGVKD. The CDR3 loop spans 17 amino acids. With 0 bases removed from V and 4 bases from J, the gap between germline ends came to 17 bases. The CDR3 nucleotides are TGTGCCATCAGTGAGTCGGGGGAACTCCAAGGCGCAGATACGCAGTATTTT. As protein: CAISESGELQGADTQYF.

The chain carries TRBV11-2 and TRBJ1-4; tentative D call: TRBD1 (5 bases). The V end was cut by 0 bases, the J end by 4 bases, with 21 bases between. CDR3 length equals 19 residues. Germline CDR1 is SGHAT and CDR2 is FQNNGV. The CDR3 DNA follows: TGTGCCAGCAGCTTAGATATTAAGGGGACCGGGTCCGGTAATGAAAAACTGTTTTTT. Translation: CASSLDIKGTGSGNEKLFF.